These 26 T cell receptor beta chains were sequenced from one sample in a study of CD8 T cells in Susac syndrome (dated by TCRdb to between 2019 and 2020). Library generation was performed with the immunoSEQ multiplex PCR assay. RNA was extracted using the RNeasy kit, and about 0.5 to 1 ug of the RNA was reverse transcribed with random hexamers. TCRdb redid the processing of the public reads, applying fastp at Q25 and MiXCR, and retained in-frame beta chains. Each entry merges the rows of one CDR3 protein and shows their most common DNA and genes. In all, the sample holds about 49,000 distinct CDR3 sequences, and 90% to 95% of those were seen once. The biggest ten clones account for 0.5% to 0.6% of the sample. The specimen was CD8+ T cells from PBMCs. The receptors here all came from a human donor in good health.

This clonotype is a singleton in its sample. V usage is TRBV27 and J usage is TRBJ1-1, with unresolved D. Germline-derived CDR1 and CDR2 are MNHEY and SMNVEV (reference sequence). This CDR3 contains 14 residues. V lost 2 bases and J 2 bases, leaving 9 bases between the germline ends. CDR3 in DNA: TGTGCCAGCAGTTTAGGCCACAAAAACACTGAAGCTTTCTTT. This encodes CASSLGHKNTEAFF.

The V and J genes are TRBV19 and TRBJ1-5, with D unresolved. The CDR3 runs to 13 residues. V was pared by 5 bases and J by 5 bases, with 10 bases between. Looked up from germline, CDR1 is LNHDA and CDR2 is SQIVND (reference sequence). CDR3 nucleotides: TGTGCCAGTAGTCTTCTCCTATATCAGCCCCAGCATTTT. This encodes CASSLLLYQPQHF.

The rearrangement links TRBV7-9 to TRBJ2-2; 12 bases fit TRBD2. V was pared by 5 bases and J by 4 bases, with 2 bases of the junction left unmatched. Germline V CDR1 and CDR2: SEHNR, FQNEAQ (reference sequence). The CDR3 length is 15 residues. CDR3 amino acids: CASSILAGGTGELFF. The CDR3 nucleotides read TGTGCCAGCAGCATACTAGCGGGAGGCACCGGGGAGCTGTTTTTT. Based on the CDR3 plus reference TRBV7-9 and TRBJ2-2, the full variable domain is DTGVSQNPRHKITKRGQNVTFRCDPISEHNRLYWYRQTLGQGPEFLTYFQNEAQLEKSRLLSDRFSAERPKGSFSTLEIQRTEQGDSAMYLCASSILAGGTGELFFGEGSRLTVL.

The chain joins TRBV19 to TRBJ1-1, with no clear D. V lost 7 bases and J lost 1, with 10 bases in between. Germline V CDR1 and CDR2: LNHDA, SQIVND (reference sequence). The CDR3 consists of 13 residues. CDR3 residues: CASNFRENTEAFF. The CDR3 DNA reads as TGTGCCAGTAATTTCAGAGAGAACACTGAAGCTTTCTTT. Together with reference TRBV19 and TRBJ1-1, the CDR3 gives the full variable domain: DGGITQSPKYLFRKEGQNVTLSCEQNLNHDAMYWYRQDPGQGLRLIYYSQIVNDFQKGDIAEGYSVSREKKESFPLTVTSAQKNPTAFYLCASNFRENTEAFFGQGTRLTVV.

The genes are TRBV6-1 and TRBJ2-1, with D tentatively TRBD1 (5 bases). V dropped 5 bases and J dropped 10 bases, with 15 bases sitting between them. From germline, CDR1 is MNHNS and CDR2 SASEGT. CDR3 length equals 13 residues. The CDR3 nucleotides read TGTGCCAGCAGTCAAACCAGGGTATCGGAGCAGTTCTTC. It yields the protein CASSQTRVSEQFF.

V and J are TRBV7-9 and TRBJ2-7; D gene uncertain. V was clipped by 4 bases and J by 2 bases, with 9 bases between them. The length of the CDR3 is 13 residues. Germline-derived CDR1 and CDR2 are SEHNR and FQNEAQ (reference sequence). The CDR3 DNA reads TGTGCCAGCAGCTCGACCGCAACCTACGAGCAGTACTTC. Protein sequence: CASSSTATYEQYF.

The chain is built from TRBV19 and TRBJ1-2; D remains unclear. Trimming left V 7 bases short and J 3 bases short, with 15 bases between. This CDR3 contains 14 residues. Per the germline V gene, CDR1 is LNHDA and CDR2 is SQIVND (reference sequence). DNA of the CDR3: TGTGCCAGTACCTCCGGAAAAGGGTACTATGGCTACACCTTC. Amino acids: CASTSGKGYYGYTF.

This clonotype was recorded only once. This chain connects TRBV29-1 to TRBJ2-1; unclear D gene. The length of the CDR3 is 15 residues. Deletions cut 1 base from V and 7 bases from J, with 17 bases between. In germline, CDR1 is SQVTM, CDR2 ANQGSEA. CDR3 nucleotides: TGCAGCGTTGAAGGTCTAGACCCCTTTGTGAATGAGCAGTTCTTC. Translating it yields CSVEGLDPFVNEQFF.

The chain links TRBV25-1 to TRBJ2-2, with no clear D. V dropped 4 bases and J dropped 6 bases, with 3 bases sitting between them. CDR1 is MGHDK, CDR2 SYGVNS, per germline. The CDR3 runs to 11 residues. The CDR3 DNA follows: TGTGCCAGCAGTGCCTCCGGGGAGCTGTTTTTT. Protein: CASSASGELFF.

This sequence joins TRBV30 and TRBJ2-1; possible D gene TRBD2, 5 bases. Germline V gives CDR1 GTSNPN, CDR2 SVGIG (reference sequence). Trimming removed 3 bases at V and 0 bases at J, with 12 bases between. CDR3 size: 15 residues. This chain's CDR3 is CAWSDAEVSYNEQFF. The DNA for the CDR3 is TGTGCCTGGAGCGACGCGGAGGTCTCCTACAATGAGCAGTTCTTC. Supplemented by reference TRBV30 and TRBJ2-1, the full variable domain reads SQTIHQWPATLVQPVGSPLSLECTVEGTSNPNLYWYRQAAGRGLQLLFYSVGIGQISSEVPQNLSASRPQDRQFILSSKKLLLSDSGFYLCAWSDAEVSYNEQFFGPGTRLTVL.

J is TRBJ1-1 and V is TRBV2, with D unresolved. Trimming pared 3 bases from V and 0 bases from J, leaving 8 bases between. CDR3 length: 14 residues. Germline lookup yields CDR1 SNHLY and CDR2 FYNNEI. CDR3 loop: CASSENDMNTEAFF. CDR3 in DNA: TGTGCCAGCAGTGAGAATGACATGAACACTGAAGCTTTCTTT.

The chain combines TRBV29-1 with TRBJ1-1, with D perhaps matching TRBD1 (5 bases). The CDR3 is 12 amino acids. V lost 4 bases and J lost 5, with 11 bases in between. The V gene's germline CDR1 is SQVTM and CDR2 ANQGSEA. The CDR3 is CSVGQGGTEAFF. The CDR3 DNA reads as TGCAGCGTTGGTCAGGGCGGGACTGAAGCTTTCTTT.

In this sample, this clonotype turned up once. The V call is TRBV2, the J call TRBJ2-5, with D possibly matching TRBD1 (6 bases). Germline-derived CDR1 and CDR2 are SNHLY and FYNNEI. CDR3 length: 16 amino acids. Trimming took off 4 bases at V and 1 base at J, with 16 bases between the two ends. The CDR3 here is CASSVSRDTLQETQYF. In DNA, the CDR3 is TGTGCCAGCAGTGTATCCCGGGACACTCTCCAAGAGACCCAGTACTTC.

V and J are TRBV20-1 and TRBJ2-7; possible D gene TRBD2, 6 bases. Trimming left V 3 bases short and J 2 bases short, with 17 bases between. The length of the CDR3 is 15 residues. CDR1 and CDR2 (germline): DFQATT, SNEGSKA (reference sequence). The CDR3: CSASPYGGDAYEQYF. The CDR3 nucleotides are TGCAGTGCTAGTCCGTACGGGGGTGACGCCTACGAGCAGTACTTC.

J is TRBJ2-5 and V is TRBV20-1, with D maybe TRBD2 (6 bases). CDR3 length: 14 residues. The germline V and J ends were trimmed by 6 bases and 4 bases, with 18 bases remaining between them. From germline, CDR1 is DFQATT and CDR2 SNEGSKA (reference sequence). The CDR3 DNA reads TGCAGTGCACGACTAGGCGACGCGTCAGAGACCCAGTACTTC. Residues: CSARLGDASETQYF.

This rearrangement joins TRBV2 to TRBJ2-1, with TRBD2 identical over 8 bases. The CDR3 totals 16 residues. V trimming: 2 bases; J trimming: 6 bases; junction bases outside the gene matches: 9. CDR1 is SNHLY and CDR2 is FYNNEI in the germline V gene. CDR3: CASSESAGGGFNEQFF. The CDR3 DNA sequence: TGTGCCAGCAGTGAAAGTGCGGGAGGTGGGTTCAATGAGCAGTTCTTC. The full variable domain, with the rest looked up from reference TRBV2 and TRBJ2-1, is EPEVTQTPSHQVTQMGQEVILRCVPISNHLYFYWYRQILGQKVEFLVSFYNNEISEKSEIFDDQFSVERPDGSNFTLKIRSTKLEDSAMYFCASSESAGGGFNEQFFGPGTRLTVL.

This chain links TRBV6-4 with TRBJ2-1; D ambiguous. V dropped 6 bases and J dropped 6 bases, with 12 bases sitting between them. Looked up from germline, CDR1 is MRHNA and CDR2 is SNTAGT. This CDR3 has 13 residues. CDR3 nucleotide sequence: TGTGCCAGCAGCGGTTCCCCCTCCAATGAGCAGTTCTTC. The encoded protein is CASSGSPSNEQFF.

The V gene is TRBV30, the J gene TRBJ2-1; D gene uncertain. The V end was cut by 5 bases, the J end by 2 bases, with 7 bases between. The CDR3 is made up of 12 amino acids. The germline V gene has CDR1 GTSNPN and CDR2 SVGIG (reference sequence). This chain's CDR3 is CAWGIPYNEQFF. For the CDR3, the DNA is TGTGCCTGGGGGATCCCCTACAATGAGCAGTTCTTC.

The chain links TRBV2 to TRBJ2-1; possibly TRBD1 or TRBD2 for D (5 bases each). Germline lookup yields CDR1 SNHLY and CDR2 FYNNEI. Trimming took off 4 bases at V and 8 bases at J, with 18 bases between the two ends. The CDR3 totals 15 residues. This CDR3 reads CASSATGRSEYEQFF. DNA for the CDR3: TGTGCCAGCAGTGCGACGGGGCGATCCGAGTATGAGCAGTTCTTC. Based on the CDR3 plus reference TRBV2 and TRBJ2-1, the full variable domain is EPEVTQTPSHQVTQMGQEVILRCVPISNHLYFYWYRQILGQKVEFLVSFYNNEISEKSEIFDDQFSVERPDGSNFTLKIRSTKLEDSAMYFCASSATGRSEYEQFFGPGTRLTVL.

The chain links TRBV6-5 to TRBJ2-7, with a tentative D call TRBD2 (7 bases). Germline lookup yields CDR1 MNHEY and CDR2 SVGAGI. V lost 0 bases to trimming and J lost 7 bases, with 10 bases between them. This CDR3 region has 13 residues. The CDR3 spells CASSYSGGLEQYF. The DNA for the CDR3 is TGTGCCAGCAGTTACTCGGGGGGGCTTGAGCAGTACTTC.

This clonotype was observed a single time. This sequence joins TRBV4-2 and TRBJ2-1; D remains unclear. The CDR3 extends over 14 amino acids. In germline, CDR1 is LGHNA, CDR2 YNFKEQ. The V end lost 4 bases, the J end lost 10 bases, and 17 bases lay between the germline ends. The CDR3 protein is CASSPNLLAREQFF. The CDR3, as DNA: TGTGCCAGCAGCCCCAACTTGCTTGCGAGAGAGCAGTTCTTC.

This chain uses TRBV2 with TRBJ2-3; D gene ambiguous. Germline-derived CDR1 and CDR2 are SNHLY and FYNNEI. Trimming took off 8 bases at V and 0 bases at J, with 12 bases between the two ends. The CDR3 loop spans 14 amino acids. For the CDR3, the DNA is TGTGCCAGCTGGACCGCAACTAGCACAGATACGCAGTATTTT. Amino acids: CASWTATSTDTQYF.

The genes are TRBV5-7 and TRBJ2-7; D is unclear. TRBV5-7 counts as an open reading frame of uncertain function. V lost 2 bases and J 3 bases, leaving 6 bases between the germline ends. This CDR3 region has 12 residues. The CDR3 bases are TGTGCCAGCAGCTTAGAGATCTACGAGCAGTACTTC. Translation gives CASSLEIYEQYF.

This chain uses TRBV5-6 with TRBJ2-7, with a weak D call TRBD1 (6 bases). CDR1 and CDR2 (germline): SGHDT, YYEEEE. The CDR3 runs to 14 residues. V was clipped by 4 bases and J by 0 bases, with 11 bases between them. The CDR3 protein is CASSTGTYSYEQYF. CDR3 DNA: TGTGCCAGCAGCACGGGGACATACTCCTACGAGCAGTACTTC.

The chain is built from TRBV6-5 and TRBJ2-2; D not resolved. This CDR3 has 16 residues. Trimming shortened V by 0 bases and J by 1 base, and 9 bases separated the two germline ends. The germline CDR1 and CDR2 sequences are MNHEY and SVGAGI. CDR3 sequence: CASSYSWMENTGELFF. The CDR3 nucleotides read TGTGCCAGCAGTTACTCGTGGATGGAGAACACCGGGGAGCTGTTTTTT.

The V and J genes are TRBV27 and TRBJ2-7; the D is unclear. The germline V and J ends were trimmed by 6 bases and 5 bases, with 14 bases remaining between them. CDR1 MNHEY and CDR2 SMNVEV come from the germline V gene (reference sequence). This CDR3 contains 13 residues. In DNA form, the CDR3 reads TGTGCCAGCAGCCCTTCCTCCCGCGACGAGCAGTACTTC. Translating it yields CASSPSSRDEQYF.